These 12 T cell receptor beta chains share one sample of origin, sequenced in a study of T cell repertoires in cytomegalovirus infection. In TCRdb, the reads were re-called with MiXCR into one record per CDR3 protein. Of tens of thousands of distinct CDR3 sequences in the sample, 15% to 25% are singletons; the top ten hold about 68%. These TCRs are of unknown antigen specificity. This sample comprised CD8+ T cells from cultured PBMCs, obtained from culture after CMV antigen stimulation. The receptors derive from a human donor in good health (CMV status not recorded). Some clones in this sample may be carry-over from other donors' samples.

This rearrangement joins TRBV2 to TRBJ2-1; D gene ambiguous. The ends were cut back, 11 bases at V and 8 bases at J, with 16 bases in the middle. This CDR3 spans 12 amino acids. Germline assignment: CDR1 SNHLY and CDR2 FYNNEI. The CDR3 bases are TGTGCCCGACAAGGTGACCGACATGAGCAGTTCTTC. The encoded protein is CARQGDRHEQFF.

This clonotype was picked up a small number of times. This chain joins TRBV6-6 and TRBJ1-5; 7 nucleotides align to TRBD1. In germline, CDR1 is MNHNY, CDR2 SVGAGI (reference sequence). The CDR3 runs to 12 residues. J was trimmed by 11 bases and V by 6 bases; bases with no gene match: 7. The CDR3 coding sequence is TGTGCCAGCAGAGAAGGGGGCGCGTCCCAGCATTTT. Protein: CASREGGASQHF.

This clonotype turned up a few times. The gene calls are TRBV12-3 or TRBV12-4 and TRBJ2-3; either TRBD1 or TRBD2 may fit D (6 bases each). Trimming cost V 5 bases and J 4 bases, with 16 bases left between them. The CDR3 totals 15 residues. Here the CDR3 reads CASSTRQEGADTQYF. The CDR3 DNA reads as TGTGCCAGCAGTACTCGACAGGAGGGCGCAGATACGCAGTATTTT.

This rearrangement joins TRBV19 to TRBJ2-3; D ambiguous. V was clipped by 5 bases and J by 2 bases, with 8 bases between them. CDR1 LNHDA and CDR2 SQIVND come from the germline V gene (reference sequence). The CDR3 is made up of 13 amino acids. The CDR3 DNA is TGTGCCAGTAGTGACGGACCCACAGATACGCAGTATTTT. It specifies CASSDGPTDTQYF. The whole variable domain, filled in from reference TRBV19 and TRBJ2-3, reads DGGITQSPKYLFRKEGQNVTLSCEQNLNHDAMYWYRQDPGQGLRLIYYSQIVNDFQKGDIAEGYSVSREKKESFPLTVTSAQKNPTAFYLCASSDGPTDTQYFGPGTRLTVL.

This clonotype was picked up many times. V gene TRBV7-8 combines with J gene TRBJ2-2, with 9 nucleotides matching TRBD1. The V gene's germline CDR1 is SGHVS and CDR2 FQNEAQ. V shed 5 bases and J 6 bases; nucleotides not matched to a gene: 10. The CDR3 runs 16 residues. CDR3 nucleotide sequence: TGTGCCAGCAGCCGTACCGGGACAGGGAATCCCGGGGAGCTGTTTTTT. This sequence encodes CASSRTGTGNPGELFF.

The sample holds a few counts of this clonotype. The CDR3: CASSPLGQGNSPLHF. For the CDR3, the DNA is TGTGCCAGCAGCCCTTTGGGACAGGGGAATTCACCCCTCCACTTT. The chain employs TRBV7-2 and TRBJ1-6; 10 bases agree with TRBD1. The CDR3 is 15 amino acids. The germline gives CDR1 SGHTA, CDR2 FQGNSA. Unmatched junction bases numbered 5, after V lost 5 bases and J lost 7 bases.

This clonotype was seen only a few times. Here the CDR3 reads CASSLWDRSATNEKLFF. The CDR3 region has the DNA TGTGCCAGCAGTTTATGGGACCGGTCCGCAACTAATGAAAAACTGTTTTTT. The rearrangement links TRBV28 to TRBJ1-4; D is uncertain. Germline CDR1 MDHEN, CDR2 SYDVKM. The CDR3 length is 17 residues. V was trimmed by 0 bases and J by 0 bases, leaving 11 bases between them.

This clonotype showed up many times. This chain connects TRBV5-4 to TRBJ2-7; D tentatively reads TRBD1 or TRBD2 (6 bases each). This CDR3 region has 11 residues. Germline lookup yields CDR1 SGHNT and CDR2 YYREEE (reference sequence). The ends were cut back, 9 bases at V and 2 bases at J, with 9 bases in the middle. For the CDR3, the DNA is TGTGCCACCGGGGGCACCTACGAGCAGTACTTC. Translation gives CATGGTYEQYF.

This clonotype was observed a handful of times. The chain has TRBV5-1 and TRBJ2-7; 9 bases line up with TRBD1. CDR1 and CDR2 from the germline V gene are SGHRS and YFSETQ. Trimming at V came to 5 bases and at J to 4 bases, leaving 13 bases not matched to a gene. This CDR3 region has 16 residues. The CDR3 DNA sequence: TGCGCCAGCAGACCCTACGGGACAGGGAAAGGGTACGAGCAGTACTTC. This sequence encodes CASRPYGTGKGYEQYF.

This clonotype was recorded a few times. The rearrangement joins TRBV11-2 to TRBJ1-6; a weak D match, TRBD1 (5 bases). The CDR3 has 19 amino acids. In germline, CDR1 is SGHAT, CDR2 FQNNGV. V was trimmed by 5 bases and J by 0 bases, leaving 20 bases between them. CDR3 coding DNA: TGTGCCAGCAGCCCGCACAGACGGGGCCACAGCTCCTATAATTCACCCCTCCACTTT. It is translated as CASSPHRRGHSSYNSPLHF.

This chain connects TRBV7-6 to TRBJ1-5; D uncertain. This CDR3 region has 15 residues. Germline values: CDR1 SGHVS, CDR2 FNYEAQ. V shed 1 base and J shed 9 bases, with 16 bases lying between them. CDR3: CASSLEVGPEWPQHF. As DNA, the CDR3 is TGTGCCAGCAGCTTAGAGGTAGGGCCGGAGTGGCCCCAGCATTTT.

The V gene is TRBV6-2 or TRBV6-3, the J gene TRBJ2-5; D unclear. The V gene lost 7 bases and the J gene lost 5 bases, with 17 bases spanning the gap. Germline-derived CDR1 and CDR2 are MNHEY and SVGEGT. This CDR3 has 14 amino acids. CDR3 in DNA: TGTGCCAGCAAGGGAATTACCCTGGGGGAGACCCAGTACTTC. Protein: CASKGITLGETQYF.